A single sample gave rise to the 17 T cell receptor beta chains below, sequenced in a study of blood T cell repertoires in COVID-19. Assay: immunoSEQ multiplex PCR; the TCRdb copy retains only in-frame clones and omits some. Among about 100,000 clones, 70% to 90% were seen once, and the ten largest hold less than 3%. Material: PBMCs or T cells enriched from blood (not recorded which). These receptors were taken from a woman between 50 and 59 years old who had recovered from COVID-19.

Note on this clone: Other DNA sequences of this sample code for an identical CDR3. J is TRBJ2-2 and V is TRBV3-1 (or the pseudogene TRBV3-2); D perhaps matches TRBD2 (5 bases). The CDR3 runs 15 residues. Germline V gives CDR1 LGHDT, CDR2 YNNKEL (reference sequence). V lost 1 base and J 4 bases, leaving 10 bases between the germline ends. CDR3: CASSQARGSTGELFF. The CDR3 DNA reads as TGTGCCAGCAGCCAAGCAAGAGGGAGCACCGGGGAGCTGTTTTTT.

This clone was seen just once. V usage is TRBV6-5 and J usage is TRBJ1-2; D remains unclear. V was clipped by 6 bases and J by 8 bases, with 10 bases between them. Germline loops: CDR1 MNHEY, CDR2 SVGAGI. The CDR3 sequence is 11 residues long. The CDR3 sequence: CASSYPGGYTF. In DNA form, the CDR3 reads TGTGCCAGCAGCTACCCAGGCGGCTACACCTTC.

The chain has TRBV30 and TRBJ1-1; the match to TRBD1 covers 7 bases. Germline V gene sequence: CDR1 GTSNPN, CDR2 SVGIG (reference sequence). J gave up 5 bases and V 4 bases, and 7 bases lay outside the gene matches. The length of the CDR3 is 13 residues. CDR3 region: CAWNRDRETEAFF. The CDR3 DNA follows: TGTGCCTGGAACAGAGACAGGGAGACTGAAGCTTTCTTT.

The chain carries TRBV5-4 and TRBJ2-5; the match to TRBD2 covers 10 bases. Germline assignment: CDR1 SGHNT and CDR2 YYREEE (reference sequence). The CDR3 spans 16 residues. The junction had 8 bases not matched to a gene; V was cut back by 4 bases and J by 2 bases. The CDR3 DNA reads TGTGCCAGCAGCGCCCCGCTAGCGGGGGTACAAGAGACCCAGTACTTC. It translates to CASSAPLAGVQETQYF.

The V and J genes are TRBV27 and TRBJ2-5, with 7 positions matching TRBD2. Looked up from germline, CDR1 is MNHEY and CDR2 is SMNVEV (reference sequence). The CDR3 spans 14 residues. After removal of 5 bases from V and 0 bases from J, the junction contained 3 bases not matched to a gene. Here the CDR3 reads CASSNLADQETQYF. DNA of the CDR3: TGTGCCAGCAGTAACCTAGCGGACCAAGAGACCCAGTACTTC.

This sequence joins TRBV19 and TRBJ2-1; the match to TRBD2 covers 7 bases. There are 15 residues in the CDR3. Germline CDR1 and CDR2: LNHDA and SQIVND (reference sequence). The V segment lost 5 bases and the J segment 3 bases; nucleotides outside the gene matches: 7. The CDR3: CASSLRGGNYNEQFF. The CDR3 DNA follows: TGTGCCAGTAGTCTCCGCGGGGGTAACTACAATGAGCAGTTCTTC.

The V call is TRBV29-1, the J call TRBJ1-2; the match to TRBD1 covers 9 bases. Germline V lookup: CDR1 SQVTM, CDR2 ANQGSEA. There are 14 residues in the CDR3. V lost 2 bases to trimming and J lost 5 bases; unmatched junction nucleotides: 6. The CDR3 is CSVETGGFGYGYTF. The CDR3 DNA is TGCAGCGTTGAAACAGGGGGCTTCGGGTATGGCTACACCTTC.

The chain couples TRBV6-5 to TRBJ1-1, with 7 bases fitting TRBD1. This CDR3 region has 12 residues. Trimming removed 6 bases from V and 8 bases from J; junction bases left unmatched: 6. The germline V gene encodes CDR1 MNHEY and CDR2 SVGAGI. The CDR3 loop is CASSTGTAEAFF. In DNA form, the CDR3 reads TGTGCCAGCAGCACCGGGACAGCCGAAGCTTTCTTT.

The rearrangement links TRBV18 to TRBJ2-1; TRBD1 agrees at 11 bases. V lost 0 bases to trimming and J lost 9 bases; unmatched junction nucleotides: 4. The CDR3 length is 15 residues. CDR1 is KGHSH, CDR2 LQKENI, per germline. The CDR3: CASSPPGQGGGEQFF. In DNA form, the CDR3 reads TGTGCCAGCTCACCACCGGGACAGGGGGGCGGTGAGCAGTTCTTC.

The chain carries TRBV25-1 and TRBJ1-2, with TRBD1 matching over 7 bases. Trimming removed 11 bases from V and 6 bases from J; junction bases left unmatched: 6. The CDR3 totals 11 residues. CDR1 and CDR2 from the germline V gene are MGHDK and SYGVNS. The CDR3 DNA reads TGTGCCTCGACAGGGACGAATGGCTACACCTTC. It is translated as CASTGTNGYTF.

The chain is built from TRBV18 and TRBJ2-2, with 11 nucleotides matching TRBD2. The CDR3 sequence is 21 residues long. Germline CDR1 reads KGHSH; CDR2 reads LQKENI. The trim removed 3 bases at V and 0 bases at J, leaving 15 bases unmatched. CDR3 protein: CASSPFSFLAGGSANTGELFF. The CDR3 DNA reads as TGTGCCAGCTCACCGTTCTCCTTCCTAGCGGGAGGCTCAGCGAACACCGGGGAGCTGTTTTTT.

This chain uses TRBV7-6 with TRBJ1-4; 7 bases fit TRBD1. The V gene end was trimmed by 5 bases and the J gene end by 4 bases; junction bases not matched to a gene: 7. The CDR3 spans 15 residues. Germline V gene data show CDR1 as SGHVS and CDR2 as FNYEAQ. This chain's CDR3 is CASSHGTAYNEKLFF. In nucleotides, the CDR3 is TGTGCCAGCAGCCACGGGACAGCCTATAATGAAAAACTGTTTTTT.

This clone has a single count. The chain carries TRBV6-5 and TRBJ1-2, with 9 bases identical to TRBD1. This CDR3 comprises 15 residues. The germline V gene has CDR1 MNHEY and CDR2 SVGAGI. Trimming took 5 bases from V and 4 from J; bases not matched to a gene: 8. CDR3: CASSKDRGRLYGYTF. The CDR3 nucleotides are TGTGCCAGCAGTAAGGACAGGGGCCGTCTCTATGGCTACACCTTC.

The genes are TRBV30 and TRBJ1-1, with no clear D. The CDR3 contains 13 residues. The germline V and J ends were trimmed by 4 bases and 0 bases, with 9 bases remaining between them. Germline values: CDR1 GTSNPN, CDR2 SVGIG (reference sequence). The CDR3 region has the DNA TGTGCCTGGAAGGCAGGTATGAACACTGAAGCTTTCTTT. Protein sequence: CAWKAGMNTEAFF.

CDR3 DNA: TGTGCCATCAGTGGTAACAGGGGTTATGACACTGAAGCTTTCTTT. This sequence encodes CAISGNRGYDTEAFF. The V and J genes are TRBV10-3 and TRBJ1-1; 7 positions agree with TRBD1. V was pared by 4 bases and J by 3 bases, with 8 bases of the junction left unmatched. Germline CDR1 ENHRY, CDR2 SYGVKD. The length of the CDR3 is 15 residues.

This rearrangement joins TRBV27 to TRBJ1-1; the match to TRBD1 covers 10 bases. The CDR3 is made up of 15 amino acids. Germline V CDR1 and CDR2: MNHEY, SMNVEV (reference sequence). Trimming removed 4 bases from V and 6 bases from J; junction bases left unmatched: 8. The DNA of the CDR3 is TGTGCCAGCAGTTCCCTCGGGACAGGGGTGTCTGAAGCTTTCTTT. It codes for CASSSLGTGVSEAFF.

The chain links TRBV10-2 to TRBJ1-4, with D unclear. Germline-derived CDR1 and CDR2 are WSHSY and SAAADI. V lost 3 bases and J 7 bases, leaving 18 bases between the germline ends. The CDR3 extends over 16 amino acids. The CDR3 here is CASSDTGRPRGEKLFF. The CDR3 DNA follows: TGCGCCAGCAGTGATACCGGGAGGCCGCGGGGTGAAAAACTGTTTTTT.